The 8 T cell receptor beta chains below come from one sample, sequenced in a study of blood T cells in healthy people across ages. With a J-beta primer mix and a sample-barcoded 5' primer, a second PCR ran 7 to 11 cycles. In TCRdb, the 5' RACE reads were re-called with MiXCR into one record per CDR3 protein. The data show approximately 800,000 distinct CDR3 sequences, around a quarter seen once. This same sample was also part of a study on T cells of mothers and their children.

The sample consisted of blood. These receptors were taken from a boy aged 5-17 years in good health.

The chain joins TRBV2 to TRBJ1-4, with 7 bases matching TRBD1. From germline, CDR1 is SNHLY and CDR2 FYNNEI. This CDR3 is 14 amino acids long. Trimming at V came to 8 bases and at J to 4 bases, leaving 7 bases not matched to a gene. CDR3: CASGEGANNEKLFF. Written as DNA, the CDR3 is TGTGCCAGCGGCGAGGGGGCTAATAATGAAAAACTGTTTTTT. Variable domain in full (rest from reference TRBV2 and TRBJ1-4): EPEVTQTPSHQVTQMGQEVILRCVPISNHLYFYWYRQILGQKVEFLVSFYNNEISEKSEIFDDQFSVERPDGSNFTLKIRSTKLEDSAMYFCASGEGANNEKLFFGSGTQLSVL.

The J gene is TRBJ2-7, the V gene TRBV28; D is possibly TRBD1 or TRBD2 (5 bases each). The V end was cut by 6 bases, the J end by 3 bases, with 21 bases between. The CDR3 covers 16 residues. CDR1 MDHEN and CDR2 SYDVKM come from the germline V gene. CDR3 loop: CASRRQGPPLYYEQYF. In DNA, the CDR3 is TGTGCCAGCAGAAGGCAGGGACCTCCCCTTTACTACGAGCAGTACTTC.

J is TRBJ2-6 and V is TRBV10-3, with D hard to call. V was cut by 0 bases and J by 0 bases, with 9 bases left in between. This CDR3 is built from 17 residues. In germline, CDR1 is ENHRY, CDR2 SYGVKD. CDR3 bases: TGTGCCATCAGTGAGTCCGCGGTTTTCTCTGGGGCCAACGTCCTGACTTTC. Amino acids: CAISESAVFSGANVLTF.

To note about this clonotype: The CDR3 does not close with the conserved phenylalanine or tryptophan, likely indicating a read error. The rearrangement uses TRBV29-1 and TRBJ2-3; the match to TRBD1 covers 10 bases. CDR3 length: 13 residues. Germline V gene sequence: CDR1 SQVTM, CDR2 ANQGSEA. With 3 bases clipped from V and 6 bases from J, the junction kept 3 bases outside the gene matches. In DNA, the CDR3 is TGCAGCGTTGAGACAGGGGGCGCGGATACGCAGTATTTA. Its protein product is CSVETGGADTQYL.

Regarding this clonotype: Because the CDR3 is missing its conserved closing phenylalanine or tryptophan, this is likely a read error. The rearrangement uses TRBV2 and TRBJ2-1; TRBD1 is a possible D gene (6 bases). Trimming left V 10 bases short and J 0 bases short, with 16 bases between. The CDR3 is 15 residues long. Per the germline V gene, CDR1 is SNHLY and CDR2 is FYNNEI. The CDR3: CATPTGTGSYNEQFL. Here the CDR3 DNA reads TGTGCCACCCCTACAGGGACGGGCTCCTACAATGAGCAGTTCCTC.

In this sample, this clonotype turned up once. The chain recombines TRBV28 with TRBJ2-5; 8 nucleotides agree with TRBD2. This CDR3 contains 15 residues. CDR1 and CDR2 from the germline V gene are MDHEN and SYDVKM. The ends lost 6 bases at V and 4 bases at J; junction bases unmatched: 10. For the CDR3, the DNA is TGTGCCAGCAGCCCTCTCTGGACTAGCACAGAGACCCAGTACTTC. Its protein product is CASSPLWTSTETQYF.

This clonotype was detected only a few times. The chain has TRBV10-3 and TRBJ2-5; D gene uncertain. Germline V CDR1 and CDR2: ENHRY, SYGVKD. CDR3 length: 13 amino acids. Trimming stripped 0 bases from V and 3 bases from J, with 5 bases between. The CDR3 here is CAISESPEETQYF. CDR3 in DNA: TGTGCCATCAGTGAGTCGCCGGAAGAGACCCAGTACTTC.

This chain uses TRBV20-1 with TRBJ2-7; D possibly corresponds to TRBD2 (5 bases). This CDR3 comprises 12 residues. In germline, CDR1 is DFQATT, CDR2 SNEGSKA (reference sequence). With 6 bases removed from V and 0 bases from J, the gap between germline ends came to 9 bases. CDR3 nucleotides: TGCAGTGCGGGTAGCGTCTCCTACGAGCAGTACTTC. It codes for CSAGSVSYEQYF.